The 14 T cell receptor beta chains reported below all come from one sample, sequenced in a study of shared clonotypes between healthy human individuals. Sequencing was performed with immunoSEQ multiplex PCR; in TCRdb, only in-frame clones are kept and a portion is missing. The table lists approximately 2,000,000 clones, around 93% of them singletons. Sequenced input: naive CD4+ T cells from PBMCs. The subset was: CD45RA+ positively selected. Source of these receptors: a man aged 18 to 29 in good health. Some clones in this sample may be carry-over from other donors' samples.

This clone was found once. Other DNA sequences in the same sample also yield this CDR3. J is TRBJ1-2 and V is TRBV5-1; D may be TRBD1 (6 bases). CDR1 is SGHRS, CDR2 YFSETQ, per germline. The CDR3 spans 14 residues. V was clipped by 0 bases and J by 3 bases, with 9 bases between them. The CDR3 DNA is TGCGCCAGCAGCTTGGGGGCAGGGGACTATGGCTACACCTTC. As protein: CASSLGAGDYGYTF.

The chain combines TRBV19 with TRBJ2-5, with TRBD1 identical over 8 bases. J gave up 7 bases and V 7 bases, and 11 bases lay outside the gene matches. This CDR3 has 14 amino acids. Germline V gives CDR1 LNHDA, CDR2 SQIVND (reference sequence). CDR3 nucleotides: TGTGCCAGTATGGGCAGGGGGCTACCCACGACCCAGTACTTC. Its protein is CASMGRGLPTTQYF. The full variable domain, completed using reference TRBV19 and TRBJ2-5, is DGGITQSPKYLFRKEGQNVTLSCEQNLNHDAMYWYRQDPGQGLRLIYYSQIVNDFQKGDIAEGYSVSREKKESFPLTVTSAQKNPTAFYLCASMGRGLPTTQYFGPGTRLLVL.

To note about this clone: The same CDR3 also results from other DNA sequences found in this sample. The chain's CDR3 is CATSRGQGTYEQYF. In DNA, the CDR3 is TGTGCCACCAGCAGGGGACAGGGGACCTACGAGCAGTACTTC. V usage is TRBV15 and J usage is TRBJ2-7; 10 nucleotides line up with TRBD1. The V and J ends lost 3 bases and 2 bases, in that order; junction bases with no gene match: 1. The CDR3 is made up of 14 amino acids. CDR1 LNHNV and CDR2 YYDKDF come from the germline V gene (reference sequence).

This clone was recorded once. The chain combines TRBV11-1 with TRBJ1-1, with D hard to call. Trimming pared 0 bases from V and 2 bases from J, leaving 7 bases between. The CDR3 totals 14 residues. The V gene's germline CDR1 is SGHAT and CDR2 FQDESV (reference sequence). This chain's CDR3 is CASSLALINTEAFF. In nucleotides, the CDR3 is TGTGCCAGCAGCTTAGCGTTGATAAACACTGAAGCTTTCTTT.

The V and J genes are TRBV29-1 and TRBJ1-1, with a possible D match to TRBD1 (5 bases). CDR1 and CDR2 (germline): SQVTM, ANQGSEA. The V end was cut by 4 bases, the J end by 5 bases, with 11 bases between. The CDR3 loop spans 12 amino acids. The CDR3 DNA sequence: TGCAGCGTTGGTTTCGGGGGGACTGAAGCTTTCTTT. This translates into CSVGFGGTEAFF.

This chain connects TRBV6-1 to TRBJ1-2, with D tentatively TRBD1 (6 bases). Germline values: CDR1 MNHNS, CDR2 SASEGT. The CDR3 is 13 residues long. With 8 bases removed from V and 4 bases from J, the gap between germline ends came to 14 bases. CDR3 in amino acids: CASRSTGIYGYTF. Here the CDR3 DNA reads TGTGCCAGCCGAAGTACAGGGATCTATGGCTACACCTTC.

The CDR3 DNA reads as TGTGCCAGTAGCCTAGTCGGGGGCAATGAGCAGTTCTTC. Translating gives CASSLVGGNEQFF. The V and J genes are TRBV19 and TRBJ2-1; D might be TRBD2 (6 bases). The V end lost 6 bases, the J end lost 6 bases, and 12 bases lay between the germline ends. Germline V lookup: CDR1 LNHDA, CDR2 SQIVND (reference sequence). The CDR3 is 13 residues long.

The chain uses TRBV19 and TRBJ1-1, with D maybe TRBD1 (6 bases). The CDR3 length is 16 residues. Germline assignment: CDR1 LNHDA and CDR2 SQIVND (reference sequence). V lost 3 bases and J 1 base, leaving 15 bases between the germline ends. The CDR3 here is CASSIILGGGNTEAFF. The CDR3 DNA follows: TGTGCCAGTAGTATTATCCTAGGGGGAGGGAACACTGAAGCTTTCTTT.

The rearrangement joins TRBV2 to TRBJ2-1; possibly TRBD2 for D (5 bases). The CDR3 consists of 12 residues. V dropped 6 bases and J dropped 8 bases, with 11 bases sitting between them. Per germline, CDR1 SNHLY and CDR2 FYNNEI. Here the CDR3 reads CASRDSVYEQFF. Written as DNA, the CDR3 is TGTGCCAGCAGGGATAGCGTATATGAGCAGTTCTTC.

This clone was seen once. The chain is built from TRBV28 and TRBJ1-5, with D maybe TRBD1 (6 bases). CDR1 and CDR2 from the germline V gene are MDHEN and SYDVKM. The CDR3 sequence is 15 residues long. Trimming removed 6 bases at V and 2 bases at J, with 14 bases between. CDR3 in amino acids: CASSYGAGGNQPQHF. DNA for the CDR3: TGTGCCAGCAGCTATGGTGCAGGGGGCAATCAGCCCCAGCATTTT.

In this sample, this clone turned up once. V is TRBV5-1 and J is TRBJ2-7, with D possibly being TRBD1 or TRBD2 (5 bases each). Germline values: CDR1 SGHRS, CDR2 YFSETQ. This CDR3 comprises 12 residues. Trimming left V 4 bases short and J 3 bases short, with 8 bases between. The CDR3 nucleotides read TGCGCCAGCAGCCGGGACCGCTACGAGCAGTACTTC. Amino acid sequence: CASSRDRYEQYF.

The V gene is TRBV5-1, the J gene TRBJ1-4; D possibly corresponds to TRBD1 (5 bases). Per the germline V gene, CDR1 is SGHRS and CDR2 is YFSETQ. This CDR3 is built from 14 residues. With 2 bases removed from V and 3 bases from J, the gap between germline ends came to 8 bases. The CDR3 region has the DNA TGCGCCAGCAGCTTCACGACAGCTAATGAAAAACTGTTTTTT. The encoded protein is CASSFTTANEKLFF.

DNA of the CDR3: TGCGCCAGCAGCTTGGGCGGGTTTAGAGATACGCAGTATTTT. Its protein product is CASSLGGFRDTQYF. The gene calls are TRBV5-1 and TRBJ2-3, with D possibly matching TRBD2 (5 bases). Trimming pared 0 bases from V and 5 bases from J, leaving 10 bases between. Germline values: CDR1 SGHRS, CDR2 YFSETQ. The CDR3 extends over 14 amino acids.

This clone showed up just once. Additional DNA sequences in this sample encode the identical CDR3. This chain links TRBV30 with TRBJ1-5, with D possibly matching TRBD1 (6 bases). Germline values: CDR1 GTSNPN, CDR2 SVGIG (reference sequence). The CDR3 contains 13 residues. Deletions cut 2 bases from V and 6 bases from J, with 11 bases between. The CDR3 nucleotides are TGTGCCTGGAGTAAGGGGGTTGGTCAGCCCCAGCATTTT. Translated, it gives CAWSKGVGQPQHF.